What follows are 21 T cell receptor beta chains derived from one specimen sequenced in a study of blood T cell repertoires in COVID-19. Sequenced by immunoSEQ multiplex PCR; TCRdb stores in-frame clones only, minus some. The sample includes 190,000 or so clones, roughly nine tenths of them seen just once. The specimen was peripheral blood. These receptor sequences come from a woman in her 70s with acute or convalescent COVID-19.

This chain links TRBV11-3 with TRBJ1-1; tentatively, D is TRBD1 (5 bases). Trimming stripped 5 bases from V and 3 bases from J, with 13 bases between. The CDR3 loop spans 14 amino acids. CDR1 and CDR2 from the germline V gene are SGHNT and YENEEA. This CDR3 is CASSHGGLDTEAFF. CDR3 nucleotides: TGTGCCAGCAGCCATGGGGGGTTGGACACTGAAGCTTTCTTT.

The rearrangement links TRBV18 to TRBJ2-6, with 8 positions matching TRBD1. CDR3 length: 18 amino acids. CDR1 is KGHSH, CDR2 LQKENI, per germline. The V segment lost 3 bases and the J segment 1 base; nucleotides outside the gene matches: 8. CDR3 nucleotide sequence: TGTGCCAGCTCACCGCTACAGGGGGGCCTGTCTGGGGCCAACGTCCTGACTTTC. It encodes CASSPLQGGLSGANVLTF.

This chain connects TRBV6-5 to TRBJ2-7; TRBD2 matches 7 bases. V was pared by 5 bases and J by 4 bases, with 5 bases of the junction left unmatched. This CDR3 comprises 13 residues. Germline V gives CDR1 MNHEY, CDR2 SVGAGI. CDR3 loop: CASSQPSGYEQYF. The CDR3 coding sequence is TGTGCCAGCAGTCAGCCTAGCGGTTACGAGCAGTACTTC.

The chain combines TRBV6-2 or TRBV6-3 with TRBJ1-5; no clear D gene. V lost 4 bases and J 0 bases, leaving 7 bases between the germline ends. This CDR3 has 14 residues. Germline V gene sequence: CDR1 MNHEY, CDR2 SVGEGT. For the CDR3, the DNA is TGTGCCAGCAGTTCGTCCTATAGCAATCAGCCCCAGCATTTT. Amino acids: CASSSSYSNQPQHF.

The chain recombines TRBV10-1 with TRBJ2-1; TRBD2 aligns across 9 bases. The ends lost 4 bases at V and 7 bases at J; junction bases unmatched: 11. CDR1 is WNHNN, CDR2 SYGVQD, per germline (reference sequence). This CDR3 spans 16 amino acids. The CDR3 sequence: CASSGSAGGPGNEQFF. In DNA form, the CDR3 reads TGCGCCAGCAGTGGTTCGGCGGGGGGGCCGGGGAATGAGCAGTTCTTC.

The gene calls are TRBV10-3 and TRBJ2-3; 7 nucleotides line up with TRBD1. The J segment lost 0 bases and the V segment lost 6 bases, leaving 9 bases of the junction unmatched. Germline values: CDR1 ENHRY, CDR2 SYGVKD. The CDR3 has 16 residues. CDR3 in DNA: TGTGCCATCAGAAAAGGGACAGTTTCTAGCACAGATACGCAGTATTTT. It is translated as CAIRKGTVSSTDTQYF.

The chain carries TRBV5-4 and TRBJ1-4; 7 bases are shared with TRBD1. CDR1 and CDR2 from the germline V gene are SGHNT and YYREEE (reference sequence). Unmatched junction bases numbered 11, after V lost 4 bases and J lost 8 bases. This CDR3 comprises 15 residues. The CDR3 loop is CASSARDRPYEKLFF. The CDR3 DNA sequence: TGTGCCAGCAGCGCCCGGGACAGACCCTACGAAAAACTGTTTTTT.

This chain connects TRBV5-1 to TRBJ1-4; D gene uncertain. V was pared by 4 bases and J by 5 bases, with 15 bases between. The CDR3 is 15 amino acids. Germline V gene sequence: CDR1 SGHRS, CDR2 YFSETQ. CDR3 residues: CASSPVGGENEKLFF. CDR3 DNA sequence: TGCGCCAGCAGCCCGGTAGGCGGGGAGAATGAAAAACTGTTTTTT.

The chain uses TRBV5-4 and TRBJ2-5; tentatively, D is TRBD2 (5 bases). The V gene lost 3 bases and the J gene lost 5 bases, with 14 bases spanning the gap. The CDR3 has 14 amino acids. Germline V gives CDR1 SGHNT, CDR2 YYREEE (reference sequence). The CDR3 DNA reads as TGTGCCAGCAGCTCGGCGTGGGAGAGGGAGACCCAGTACTTC. Encoded protein: CASSSAWERETQYF.

V is TRBV4-2 and J is TRBJ1-2; possible D gene TRBD1, 6 bases. V shed 2 bases and J shed 5 bases, with 18 bases lying between them. Germline values: CDR1 LGHNA, CDR2 YNFKEQ. CDR3 length: 16 amino acids. For the CDR3, the DNA is TGTGCCAGCAGCCAACAAGCCCGGACAGATGTTTATGGCTACACCTTC. Translation gives CASSQQARTDVYGYTF.

The chain has TRBV23-1 and TRBJ2-5; possible D gene TRBD1, 5 bases. TRBV23-1 is an ORF, and what it does is uncertain. V was clipped by 2 bases and J by 5 bases, with 21 bases between them. This CDR3 is 17 amino acids long. The CDR3 sequence is CASSQEYQGRLRETQYF. The CDR3 nucleotides are TGCGCCAGCAGTCAAGAGTATCAGGGTCGTTTGAGGGAGACCCAGTACTTC.

V and J are TRBV6-4 and TRBJ1-5, with unresolved D. Germline CDR1 reads MRHNA; CDR2 reads SNTAGT. The CDR3 totals 14 residues. The V and J ends lost 3 bases and 5 bases respectively, with 11 bases between them. CDR3 residues: CASSESVGDQPQHF. The CDR3 DNA sequence: TGTGCCAGCAGTGAGTCAGTGGGAGATCAGCCCCAGCATTTT.

This clone occurred a few times. The rearrangement joins TRBV20-1 to TRBJ2-7; D gene uncertain. The CDR3 is made up of 11 amino acids. V lost 2 bases and J lost 13, with 15 bases in between. CDR1 is DFQATT and CDR2 is SNEGSKA in the germline V gene (reference sequence). The CDR3 loop is CSARRGPPLYF. The CDR3 DNA reads TGCAGTGCTAGAAGAGGCCCACCCCTTTACTTC.

This clone has only one observation. V is TRBV7-6 and J is TRBJ1-1; D gene ambiguous. The CDR3 has 13 residues. V lost 2 bases to trimming and J lost 1 base, with 5 bases between them. Per germline, CDR1 SGHVS and CDR2 FNYEAQ. In DNA, the CDR3 is TGTGCCAGCAGCTTATTATGGAACACTGAAGCTTTCTTT. It translates to CASSLLWNTEAFF.

As regards this clone: Distinct nucleotide sequences in the sample also encode this CDR3. CDR3 sequence reads: CASSLGSGRDNEQFF. The CDR3 nucleotides read TGTGCCAGCAGCTTAGGTAGCGGGAGGGACAATGAGCAGTTCTTC. V is TRBV7-9 and J is TRBJ2-1; 11 bases agree with TRBD2. V lost 1 base, J lost 5 bases, and 1 base stayed unmatched. CDR3 length: 15 amino acids. The germline V gene has CDR1 SEHNR and CDR2 FQNEAQ (reference sequence).

This rearrangement joins TRBV3-1 (or the pseudogene TRBV3-2) to TRBJ1-6; D might be TRBD1 (5 bases). This CDR3 region has 19 residues. CDR1 LGHDT and CDR2 YNNKEL come from the germline V gene (reference sequence). V was clipped by 0 bases and J by 4 bases, with 19 bases between them. The CDR3 DNA is TGTGCCAGCAGCCAAGATGCCCGGGCCTTCGGGGGTTATAATTCACCCCTCCACTTT. This sequence encodes CASSQDARAFGGYNSPLHF.

The V gene is TRBV29-1, the J gene TRBJ2-1; D may be TRBD1 (5 bases). The CDR3 covers 13 residues. From germline, CDR1 is SQVTM and CDR2 ANQGSEA. The V and J ends lost 2 bases and 5 bases respectively, with 10 bases between them. CDR3: CSVEPTAHNEQFF. CDR3 coding DNA: TGCAGCGTTGAACCGACAGCCCACAATGAGCAGTTCTTC.

The chain employs TRBV20-1 and TRBJ2-7, with D possibly matching TRBD1 (5 bases). Germline lookup yields CDR1 DFQATT and CDR2 SNEGSKA (reference sequence). V was trimmed by 3 bases and J by 0 bases, leaving 9 bases between them. The CDR3 runs 13 residues. The CDR3 nucleotides read TGCAGTGCTAGTAGGGGCAACTCCTACGAGCAGTACTTC. It codes for CSASRGNSYEQYF.

This clone was counted only a few times. The chain has TRBV28 and TRBJ2-2; 14 nucleotides line up with TRBD2. The CDR3 covers 14 residues. CDR1 is MDHEN and CDR2 is SYDVKM in the germline V gene. The ends lost 7 bases at V and 6 bases at J; junction bases unmatched: 1. Here the CDR3 DNA reads TGTGCCAGCAAGGGACTAGCGGGAGCCGGGGAGCTGTTTTTT. Its translation: CASKGLAGAGELFF. The full variable domain, with the rest looked up from reference TRBV28 and TRBJ2-2, is DVKVTQSSRYLVKRTGEKVFLECVQDMDHENMFWYRQDPGLGLRLIYFSYDVKMKEKGDIPEGYSVSREKKERFSLILESASTNQTSMYLCASKGLAGAGELFFGEGSRLTVL.

J is TRBJ1-1 and V is TRBV7-9; no clear D gene. This CDR3 has 13 amino acids. The ends were cut back, 1 base at V and 11 bases at J, with 14 bases in the middle. Germline-derived CDR1 and CDR2 are SEHNR and FQNEAQ (reference sequence). The CDR3 DNA reads as TGTGCCAGCAGCTTAGAATTGGCGGGGTTCGCTTTCTTT. The encoded protein is CASSLELAGFAFF.

The CDR3 sequence is CASSSREGPNSPLHF. DNA of the CDR3: TGCGCCAGCAGCTCCCGGGAGGGCCCAAATTCACCCCTCCACTTT. This rearrangement joins TRBV5-1 to TRBJ1-6; D not resolved. In germline, CDR1 is SGHRS, CDR2 YFSETQ. The CDR3 is 15 amino acids. V was cut by 3 bases and J by 7 bases, with 14 bases left in between.